The 2 T cell receptor beta chains presented below share a single source sample, sequenced in a study of T cell changes during pregnancy in multiple sclerosis (dated by TCRdb to about 2019). Libraries were built with the immunoSEQ multiplex PCR assay. This immuneACCESS table, as held by TCRdb, lists in-frame sequences with V and J called but not all clones. Of the missing ones, under half trace to an unresolved V gene in checked studies; the others have no known cause. Counted in this sample were about 79,000 clones; 75% to 95% of them appeared once. The ten largest clones represent about 0.52% of the sample. Source: CD4+ T cells from peripheral blood mononuclear cells, taken in the second trimester of pregnancy. The receptors here all came from a female donor with multiple sclerosis, enrolled in a pregnancy study.

This clone was seen a single time. The rearrangement joins TRBV2 to TRBJ1-2; 8 bases map to TRBD1. CDR3 length: 15 amino acids. Losses at the gene ends were 5 bases for V and 7 bases for J; bases not matched to a gene: 12. Germline CDR1 reads SNHLY; CDR2 reads FYNNEI. The CDR3 is CASSPPRAGGGGYTF. In DNA form, the CDR3 reads TGTGCCAGCAGTCCCCCACGGGCAGGGGGCGGTGGCTACACCTTC. Looking up the rest from reference TRBV2 and TRBJ1-2 gives the full variable domain: EPEVTQTPSHQVTQMGQEVILRCVPISNHLYFYWYRQILGQKVEFLVSFYNNEISEKSEIFDDQFSVERPDGSNFTLKIRSTKLEDSAMYFCASSPPRAGGGGYTFGSGTRLTVV.

This sequence joins TRBV7-9 and TRBJ1-1; TRBD1 might be the D (6 bases). This CDR3 is built from 15 residues. Germline V gene sequence: CDR1 SEHNR, CDR2 FQNEAQ (reference sequence). The ends were cut back, 3 bases at V and 1 base at J, with 12 bases in the middle. CDR3 protein: CASSFWGQKNTEAFF. CDR3 DNA: TGTGCCAGCAGCTTCTGGGGACAAAAGAACACTGAAGCTTTCTTT.